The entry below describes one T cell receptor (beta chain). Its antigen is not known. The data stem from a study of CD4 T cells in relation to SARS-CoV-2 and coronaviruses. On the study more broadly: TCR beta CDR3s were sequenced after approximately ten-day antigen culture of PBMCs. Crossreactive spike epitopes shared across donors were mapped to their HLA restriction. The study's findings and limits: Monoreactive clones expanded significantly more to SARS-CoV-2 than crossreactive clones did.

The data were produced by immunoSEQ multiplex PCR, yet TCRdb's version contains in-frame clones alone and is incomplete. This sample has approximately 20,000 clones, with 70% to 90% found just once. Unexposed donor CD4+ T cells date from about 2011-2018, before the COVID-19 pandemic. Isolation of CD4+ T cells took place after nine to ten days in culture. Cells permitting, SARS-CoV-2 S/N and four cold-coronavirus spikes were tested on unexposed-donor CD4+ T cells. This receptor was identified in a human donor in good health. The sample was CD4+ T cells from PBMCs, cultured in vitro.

CDR3 sequence: CASSPSPGGYGYTF. CDR3 DNA sequence: TGTGCCAGCTCACCATCGCCAGGGGGCTATGGCTACACCTTC. V is TRBV18 and J is TRBJ1-2; 7 nucleotides match TRBD1. The V gene end was trimmed by 2 bases and the J gene end by 4 bases; junction bases not matched to a gene: 4. CDR1 KGHSH and CDR2 LQKENI come from the germline V gene. The CDR3 contains 14 residues.